This T cell receptor (beta chain) was documented in a study of beta chain features in type 1 diabetes. In total, each donor contributed a single heparinised blood draw that averaged about 100 mL. CD4+ naive, central memory, regulatory and stem cell-like memory cells were sorted via CD45RO/CCR7/CD25/CD127/CD95/CD27. CDR3 size: 12 residues. The germline CDR1 and CDR2 sequences are SGHDN and FVKESK. V was trimmed by 0 bases and J by 8 bases, leaving 7 bases between them. Isolated RNA was reverse transcribed in full, so expressed TCRB transcripts were sequenced. About 3.4 million reads per sample on average were obtained from naive, central memory and regulatory T cell samples. Sequencing was performed with immunoSEQ multiplex PCR; in TCRdb, only in-frame clones are kept and a portion is missing. The table shows approximately 340,000 clones, with more than 12% occurring only once.

The sequenced sample consisted of naive CD4+ T cells from blood. This receptor was obtained from a young woman in good health. V and J are TRBV14 and TRBJ1-2; no reliable D call. The CDR3 is CASSQDPRGYTF. CDR3 DNA: TGTGCCAGCAGCCAAGATCCTCGGGGCTACACCTTC.